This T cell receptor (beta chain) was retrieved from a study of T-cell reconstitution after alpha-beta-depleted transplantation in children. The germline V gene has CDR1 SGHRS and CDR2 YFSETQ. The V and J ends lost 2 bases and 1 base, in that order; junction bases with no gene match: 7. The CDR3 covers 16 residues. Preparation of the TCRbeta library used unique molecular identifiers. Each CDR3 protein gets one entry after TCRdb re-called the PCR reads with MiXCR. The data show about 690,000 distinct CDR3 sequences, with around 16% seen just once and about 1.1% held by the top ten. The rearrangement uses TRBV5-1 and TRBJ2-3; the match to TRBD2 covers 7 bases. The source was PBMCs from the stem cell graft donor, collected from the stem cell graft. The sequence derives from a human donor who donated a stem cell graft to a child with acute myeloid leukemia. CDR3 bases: TGCGCCAGCAGCTTACTTTCTAGCGGAGGCACAGATACGCAGTATTTT. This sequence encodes CASSLLSSGGTDTQYF.